This T cell receptor (beta chain) comes out of a study of shared clonotypes between healthy human individuals. There were no recent acute infections or vaccinations among the donors, who were healthy HIV-negative adults. Assay used: immunoSEQ multiplex PCR; TCRdb lists only in-frame clones, some missing. This table has 1.4 million to 1.5 million clones, around 95% appearing once. CDR1 is SGHRS and CDR2 is YFSETQ in the germline V gene. The V gene lost 1 base and the J gene lost 0 bases, with 24 bases spanning the gap. This CDR3 is built from 20 residues. The chain carries TRBV5-1 and TRBJ2-3, with D perhaps matching TRBD2 (6 bases). The TCR sequence derives from a man aged 25 to 40 in good health. The material sequenced was naive CD4+ T cells sorted from blood. Subset in this sample: CD45RA+ positively selected. The CDR3 loop reads CASSLPGSGAGSSSTDTQYF. The CDR3 nucleotides are TGCGCCAGCAGCTTGCCAGGGAGTGGCGCGGGGTCCTCTAGCACAGATACGCAGTATTTT.